This T cell receptor (beta chain) was observed in a study of T cells in localized non-small cell lung cancer. General study points: Median detection of top 100 tumor clones in adjacent lung was approximately 50 clones. Adjacent uninvolved lung had the highest clonality, suggesting focused antigen responses.

Libraries were prepared by immunoSEQ multiplex PCR; TCRdb keeps only in-frame clonotypes and omits some of them. This sample has approximately 30,000 clones, with 80% to 95% found just once. CDR3 length: 15 residues. Trimming removed 4 bases from V and 3 bases from J; junction bases left unmatched: 6. In germline, CDR1 is SGHRS, CDR2 YFSETQ. As to this clone: Its antigen remains unidentified.

This specimen consisted of peripheral blood mononuclear cells, obtained before any cancer treatment. The rearrangement joins TRBV5-1 to TRBJ1-1; 10 bases map to TRBD1. This TCR was recovered from an older female donor with stage II lung adenocarcinoma. CDR3: CASSLGGTGDTEAFF. CDR3 sequence (DNA): TGCGCCAGCAGCCTTGGGGGGACAGGGGACACTGAAGCTTTCTTT.